One and the same sample provided the 15 T cell receptor beta chains below, sequenced in a study of shared clonotypes between healthy human individuals. This table comes from immunoSEQ multiplex PCR, and its TCRdb copy is limited to in-frame clones, with some not included. Of some 1.5 million clones detected, approximately 97% appear once; the ten largest clones hold approximately 1%. The sample comprised naive CD4+ T cells sorted from blood. Subset indicated: CD45RA+ positively selected. The receptors originated from a man younger than 45 in good health.

CDR3 residues: CASSGHRDRYRDTQYF. CDR3 nucleotides: TGTGCCAGCAGCGGACACCGGGACAGATATAGAGATACGCAGTATTTT. The chain recombines TRBV14 with TRBJ2-3; 7 nucleotides line up with TRBD1. Germline V gene lookup returns CDR1 SGHDN and CDR2 FVKESK. After removal of 5 bases from V and 5 bases from J, the junction contained 13 bases not matched to a gene. The CDR3 extends over 16 amino acids.

The V call is TRBV7-8, the J call TRBJ2-2; 9 bases map to TRBD2. Germline values: CDR1 SGHVS, CDR2 FQNEAQ. The CDR3 spans 18 residues. J gave up 0 bases and V 5 bases, and 10 bases lay outside the gene matches. The DNA of the CDR3 is TGTGCCAGCAGCCTCCTAGCGGGGAACCTCGCGAACACCGGGGAGCTGTTTTTT. Translating it yields CASSLLAGNLANTGELFF.

This chain uses TRBV7-8 with TRBJ2-7; TRBD1 matches at 7 bases. V shed 0 bases and J 4 bases; nucleotides not matched to a gene: 12. Per the germline V gene, CDR1 is SGHVS and CDR2 is FQNEAQ. This CDR3 spans 17 amino acids. The CDR3 nucleotides read TGTGCCAGCAGCTTAGCGCTCCTACAGGGGTCTGTGTACGAGCAGTACTTC. It is translated as CASSLALLQGSVYEQYF.

J is TRBJ2-5 and V is TRBV2, with D perhaps being TRBD1 or TRBD2 (5 bases each). The germline V gene has CDR1 SNHLY and CDR2 FYNNEI. This CDR3 comprises 15 residues. V lost 0 bases to trimming and J lost 3 bases, with 11 bases between them. Here the CDR3 DNA reads TGTGCCAGCAGTGAAGCGGGGGTAACCGAAGAGACCCAGTACTTC. Translation gives CASSEAGVTEETQYF.

The chain links TRBV6-6 to TRBJ2-7; possibly TRBD2 for D (5 bases). CDR3 length: 16 residues. The V gene's germline CDR1 is MNHNY and CDR2 SVGAGI (reference sequence). V was cut by 0 bases and J by 2 bases, with 14 bases left in between. CDR3 amino acids: CASSYSLWERTYEQYF. CDR3 DNA: TGTGCCAGCAGTTACTCGTTGTGGGAGCGTACCTACGAGCAGTACTTC.

The chain joins TRBV7-2 to TRBJ2-3, with 9 bases fitting TRBD2. Trimming took 1 base from V and 5 from J; bases not matched to a gene: 4. The CDR3 has 15 amino acids. Germline V gives CDR1 SGHTA, CDR2 FQGNSA. This CDR3 is CASSLGAGGIDTQYF. For the CDR3, the DNA is TGTGCCAGCAGCTTAGGGGCGGGAGGGATAGATACGCAGTATTTT.

This clone was observed once. The gene calls are TRBV11-2 and TRBJ2-7; D remains ambiguous. The CDR3 covers 12 residues. The germline V gene has CDR1 SGHAT and CDR2 FQNNGV. Deletions cut 7 bases from V and 0 bases from J, with 7 bases between. The CDR3 DNA sequence: TGTGCCAGCACCTCCATCTCCTACGAGCAGTACTTC. It yields the protein CASTSISYEQYF.

The chain couples TRBV7-2 to TRBJ2-7; 14 bases line up with TRBD2. Germline assignment: CDR1 SGHTA and CDR2 FQGNSA. J gave up 6 bases and V 1 base, and 2 bases lay outside the gene matches. The CDR3 extends over 15 amino acids. CDR3 sequence (DNA): TGTGCCAGCAGCTTAGAGGGACTAGCGGGAGTCGAGCAGTACTTC. It codes for CASSLEGLAGVEQYF.

This sequence joins TRBV5-4 and TRBJ2-1; D is possibly TRBD2 (5 bases). The V end lost 3 bases, the J end lost 7 bases, and 11 bases lay between the germline ends. The length of the CDR3 is 13 residues. Germline V lookup: CDR1 SGHNT, CDR2 YYREEE (reference sequence). CDR3 nucleotide sequence: TGTGCCAGCAGCTCTCGGACGGGGAATGAGCAGTTCTTC. Residues: CASSSRTGNEQFF.

The chain combines TRBV7-9 with TRBJ1-5; TRBD1 matches at 7 bases. CDR3 size: 14 residues. Germline V CDR1 and CDR2: SEHNR, FQNEAQ (reference sequence). V dropped 3 bases and J dropped 9; count of bases not matched to a gene: 8. In DNA form, the CDR3 reads TGTGCCAGCAGCTTGGGACAGTCTGGCGGGCCCCAGCATTTT. This codes for CASSLGQSGGPQHF.

The rearrangement links TRBV5-1 to TRBJ1-1; 9 positions agree with TRBD1. Germline CDR1 is SGHRS and CDR2 is YFSETQ. The length of the CDR3 is 14 residues. The J segment lost 6 bases and the V segment lost 1 base, leaving 4 bases of the junction unmatched. This chain's CDR3 is CASSLTGTGPEAFF. CDR3 coding DNA: TGCGCCAGCAGCTTGACCGGGACAGGGCCTGAAGCTTTCTTT. The full variable domain, in which reference TRBV5-1 and TRBJ1-1 provide the parts outside the CDR3, is KAGVTQTPRYLIKTRGQQVTLSCSPISGHRSVSWYQQTPGQGLQFLFEYFSETQRNKGNFPGRFSGRQFSNSRSEMNVSTLELGDSALYLCASSLTGTGPEAFFGQGTRLTVV.

The chain is built from TRBV9 and TRBJ2-7; D not certain. CDR3 length equals 13 residues. Between the trimmed V and J ends, which lost 0 bases and 5 bases, there was a span of 9 bases. CDR1 is SGDLS and CDR2 is YYNGEE in the germline V gene. This CDR3 reads CASSVASNHEQYF. The DNA for the CDR3 is TGTGCCAGCAGCGTAGCTTCGAACCACGAGCAGTACTTC.

The rearrangement joins TRBV15 to TRBJ2-1; D is perhaps TRBD2 (6 bases). The CDR3 contains 15 residues. Deletions cut 1 base from V and 4 bases from J, with 11 bases between. Germline loops: CDR1 LNHNV, CDR2 YYDKDF (reference sequence). The CDR3 DNA is TGTGCCACCAGCAGAGGCGGGACCGCTTACAATGAGCAGTTCTTC. It codes for CATSRGGTAYNEQFF.

The V call is TRBV6-1, the J call TRBJ1-5, with D unclear. From germline, CDR1 is MNHNS and CDR2 SASEGT. V shed 2 bases and J shed 1 base, with 6 bases lying between them. The CDR3 consists of 14 residues. CDR3 region: CASSERRSNQPQHF. The DNA for the CDR3 is TGTGCCAGCAGTGAAAGGCGGAGCAATCAGCCCCAGCATTTT.

The CDR3 nucleotides read TGCAGCGTTGTAGTCGGGAGTTCGTACAATGAGCAGTTCTTC. This encodes CSVVVGSSYNEQFF. The rearrangement joins TRBV29-1 to TRBJ2-1, with D possibly matching TRBD2 (6 bases). Trimming took off 4 bases at V and 4 bases at J, with 14 bases between the two ends. The CDR3 is made up of 14 amino acids. CDR1 is SQVTM and CDR2 is ANQGSEA in the germline V gene.